Following are 3 T cell receptor beta chains from one sample sequenced in a study of blood T cell repertoires in COVID-19. The repertoire was sequenced with immunoSEQ multiplex PCR; TCRdb's copy has only in-frame clones and lacks some. The sample gives 39,000 or so clones, approximately 85% of which show up once; approximately 42% is in the top ten. The specimen was peripheral blood. Receptors were obtained from a man in his forties or fifties with active or convalescent COVID-19.

The J gene is TRBJ1-5, the V gene TRBV6-5; D is undetermined. Germline V lookup: CDR1 MNHEY, CDR2 SVGAGI. V lost 7 bases and J lost 0, with 7 bases in between. This CDR3 is built from 13 residues. The chain's CDR3 is CASKENSNQPQHF. The CDR3 nucleotides read TGTGCCAGCAAGGAGAATAGCAATCAGCCCCAGCATTTT.

The chain employs TRBV5-5 and TRBJ2-7; D is perhaps TRBD1 (5 bases). CDR1 SGHKS and CDR2 YYEKEE come from the germline V gene (reference sequence). Trimming took 0 bases from V and 0 from J, leaving 13 bases between them. The CDR3 has 16 amino acids. The CDR3 DNA follows: TGTGCCAGCAGCTTGGTCCCCAGGGCGAGCTCCTACGAGCAGTACTTC. Encoded protein: CASSLVPRASSYEQYF.

The chain joins TRBV9 to TRBJ1-2; 8 nucleotides match TRBD1. Trimming removed 3 bases from V and 4 bases from J; junction bases left unmatched: 8. This CDR3 has 15 amino acids. Germline values: CDR1 SGDLS, CDR2 YYNGEE. CDR3: CASSETGAQPYGYTF. DNA for the CDR3: TGTGCCAGCAGCGAGACAGGGGCACAACCCTATGGCTACACCTTC.